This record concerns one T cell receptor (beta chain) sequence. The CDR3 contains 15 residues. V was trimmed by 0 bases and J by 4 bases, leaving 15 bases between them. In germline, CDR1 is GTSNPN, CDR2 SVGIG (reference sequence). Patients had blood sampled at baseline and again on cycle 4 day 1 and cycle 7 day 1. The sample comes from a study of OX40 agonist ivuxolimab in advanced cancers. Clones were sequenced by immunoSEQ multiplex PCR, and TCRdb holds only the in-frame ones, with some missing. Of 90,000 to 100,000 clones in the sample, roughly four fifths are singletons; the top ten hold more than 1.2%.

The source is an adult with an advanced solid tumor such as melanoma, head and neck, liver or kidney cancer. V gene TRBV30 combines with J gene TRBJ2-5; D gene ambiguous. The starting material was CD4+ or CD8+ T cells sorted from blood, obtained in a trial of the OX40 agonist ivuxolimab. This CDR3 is CAWSVDGRSIETQYF. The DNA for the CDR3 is TGTGCCTGGAGTGTAGATGGACGATCAATAGAGACCCAGTACTTC.